This T cell receptor beta chain was retrieved from a study of blood T cell repertoires in COVID-19. Study as a whole: Acute-phase and convalescent COVID-19 samples originated in the United States, Italy and Spain. The cDNA or gDNA used as material had been derived from T cells, B-cell-depleted T cells, or PBMCs.

Trimming removed 6 bases at V and 3 bases at J, with 13 bases between. The CDR3 has 14 residues. Germline V gene sequence: CDR1 KGHSH, CDR2 LQKENI. Authors' data handling: Counts of nucleated cells, estimated from reference gene primer amplification, were obtained. Using immunoSEQ multiplex PCR, the repertoire was profiled, and TCRdb retains in-frame clones only, with some absent. V, J and clone size were drawn from that table, and D and trimming were deduced from the DNA. The repertoire includes over 20,000 clones, 80% to 95% of them detected once, and 2.7% sits in the top ten. The table lists this clone with a count of one.

The sample consisted of peripheral blood. This chain joins TRBV18 and TRBJ2-3; no reliable D call. This receptor was taken from a man aged 65 to 79 with acute or convalescent COVID-19. CDR3 sequence: CASSLNSGTDTQYF. CDR3 sequence (DNA): TGTGCCAGCTCCCTTAACTCAGGTACAGATACGCAGTATTTT.